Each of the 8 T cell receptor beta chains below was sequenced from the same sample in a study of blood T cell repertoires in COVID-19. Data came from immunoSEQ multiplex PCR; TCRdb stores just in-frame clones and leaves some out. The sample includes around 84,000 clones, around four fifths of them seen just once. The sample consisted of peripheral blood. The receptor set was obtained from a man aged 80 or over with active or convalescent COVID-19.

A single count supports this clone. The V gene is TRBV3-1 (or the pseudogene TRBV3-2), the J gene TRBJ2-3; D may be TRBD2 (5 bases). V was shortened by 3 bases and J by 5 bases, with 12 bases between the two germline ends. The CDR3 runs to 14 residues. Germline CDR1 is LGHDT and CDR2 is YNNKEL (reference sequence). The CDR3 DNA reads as TGTGCCAGCAGCCAGAGGGTGGGTCTAGATACGCAGTATTTT. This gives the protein CASSQRVGLDTQYF.

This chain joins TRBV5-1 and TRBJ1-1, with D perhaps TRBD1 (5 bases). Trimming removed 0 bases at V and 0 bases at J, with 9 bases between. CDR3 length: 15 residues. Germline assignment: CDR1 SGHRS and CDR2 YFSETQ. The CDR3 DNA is TGCGCCAGCAGCTTGGAGGGGCGCTTGAACACTGAAGCTTTCTTT. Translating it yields CASSLEGRLNTEAFF.

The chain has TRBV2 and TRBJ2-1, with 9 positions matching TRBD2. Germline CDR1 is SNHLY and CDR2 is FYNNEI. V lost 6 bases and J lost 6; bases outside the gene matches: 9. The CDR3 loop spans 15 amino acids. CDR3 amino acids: CASRPASGRFNEQFF. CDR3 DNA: TGTGCCAGCAGGCCGGCCAGCGGGAGGTTCAATGAGCAGTTCTTC.

The CDR3 coding sequence is TGTGCCAGCTCACAGAGACAGGGCGAGGCCACCGGGGAGCTGTTTTTT. Protein: CASSQRQGEATGELFF. V and J are TRBV18 and TRBJ2-2, with 7 bases lining up with TRBD1. The V segment lost 4 bases and the J segment 4 bases; nucleotides outside the gene matches: 9. Germline CDR1 is KGHSH and CDR2 is LQKENI. The CDR3 runs to 16 residues.

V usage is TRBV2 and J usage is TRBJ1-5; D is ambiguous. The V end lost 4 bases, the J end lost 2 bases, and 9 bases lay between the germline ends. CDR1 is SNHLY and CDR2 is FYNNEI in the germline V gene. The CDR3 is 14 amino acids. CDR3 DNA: TGTGCCAGCAGTGTGAGAGAAGGCAATCAGCCCCAGCATTTT. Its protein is CASSVREGNQPQHF.

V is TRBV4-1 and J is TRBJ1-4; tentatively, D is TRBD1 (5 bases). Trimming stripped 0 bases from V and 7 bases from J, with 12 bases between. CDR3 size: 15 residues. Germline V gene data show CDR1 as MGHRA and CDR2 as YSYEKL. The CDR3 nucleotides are TGCGCCAGCAGCCAAGATGGCGGGGGTGGTGAAAAACTGTTTTTT. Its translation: CASSQDGGGGEKLFF.

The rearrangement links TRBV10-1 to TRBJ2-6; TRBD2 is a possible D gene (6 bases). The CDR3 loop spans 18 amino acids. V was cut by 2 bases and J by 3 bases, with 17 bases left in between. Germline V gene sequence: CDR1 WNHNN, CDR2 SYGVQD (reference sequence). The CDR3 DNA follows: TGCGCCAGCAGTGAGGCGGGAAAGGGGCCGTTTGGGGCCAACGTCCTGACTTTC. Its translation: CASSEAGKGPFGANVLTF.

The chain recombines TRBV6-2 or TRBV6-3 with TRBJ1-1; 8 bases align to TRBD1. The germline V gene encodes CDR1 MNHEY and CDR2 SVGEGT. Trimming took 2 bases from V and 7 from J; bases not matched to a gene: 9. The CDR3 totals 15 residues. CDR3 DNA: TGTGCCAGCAGTTACCGACAGGGGCGGACAGGTGAAGCTTTCTTT. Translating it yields CASSYRQGRTGEAFF.